This entry features one T cell receptor beta chain sequence. The data derive from a study of graft-versus-host responses after intestinal transplantation. The overall study: Transplant types were multivisceral, liver-intestinal, or isolated intestinal.

Profiled with immunoSEQ multiplex PCR; TCRdb holds only in-frame clones, not every one. The data contain tens of thousands of clones, approximately 92% of them singletons. The CDR3 covers 17 residues. Germline CDR1 LNHDA, CDR2 SQIVND (reference sequence). The V gene end was trimmed by 5 bases and the J gene end by 2 bases; junction bases not matched to a gene: 9. The sequencing here drew on bone marrow, taken less than 750 days after intestinal transplantation. The chain recombines TRBV19 with TRBJ2-6; 7 bases align to TRBD1. The sequence derives from a human patient who received an intestinal transplant, so some T cells may come from the graft donor. CDR3: CASSGDSSVPGANVLTF. The CDR3 region has the DNA TGTGCCAGTAGTGGGGACAGTTCGGTTCCTGGGGCCAACGTCCTGACTTTC. The complete variable domain, with remaining parts taken from reference TRBV19 and TRBJ2-6, reads DGGITQSPKYLFRKEGQNVTLSCEQNLNHDAMYWYRQDPGQGLRLIYYSQIVNDFQKGDIAEGYSVSREKKESFPLTVTSAQKNPTAFYLCASSGDSSVPGANVLTFGAGSRLTVL.